These T cell receptor beta chains were read from a single sample in a study of identical twins. TCRdb analysed the 5' RACE reads with MiXCR anew, one entry per CDR3 protein. The data contain hundreds of thousands of distinct CDR3 sequences, about 20% of them singletons. The same sample was also studied in work on T cells expressing NK-cell markers.

Input material: PBMCs. All receptors come from a woman aged 18-29 years in good health. The CDR3 runs from the conserved cysteine through the conserved F or W. A D gene is named only where the DNA matches it firmly. Rows may omit the clone size; those that give it use once, few, many or a size class.

TRBV10-2	.	TRBJ2-7	.	TGCGCCAGCAGTGTAAGGGAGAGCTCCTACGAGCAGTACTTC	CASSVRESSYEQYF
TRBV7-6	few	TRBJ2-7	TRBD1	TGTGCCAGCAGCTTAGTACCGGGACAGGGCTTGCCCGAGCAGTACTTC	CASSLVPGQGLPEQYF
TRBV20-1	few	TRBJ2-5	.	TGCAGTGCTACCCGGGTTACACAAGAGACCCAGTACTTC	CSATRVTQETQYF
TRBV11-3	few	TRBJ2-1	.	TGTGCCAGCAGCTCCGGGAGAAGGTCCAATGAGCAGTTCTTC	CASSSGRRSNEQFF
TRBV24-1	few	TRBJ1-5	.	TGTGCCACCAGTGTGGGGTCGTATAGCAATCAGCCCCAGCATTTT	CATSVGSYSNQPQHF
TRBV20-1	few	TRBJ2-7	.	TGCAGTGCCAGGGACATATCCTACGAGCAGTACTTC	CSARDISYEQYF
TRBV6-5	few	TRBJ2-7	.	TGTGCCAGCAGTTACACGGGACACTCCTACGAGCAGTACTTC	CASSYTGHSYEQYF
TRBV9	few	TRBJ1-2	.	TGTGCCAGCAGCGTACCGGGCGGCTACACCTTC	CASSVPGGYTF
TRBV6-1	.	TRBJ2-3	.	TGTGCCAGCCGGTCCGAGGCTAGCGGCACAGATACGCAGTATTTT	CASRSEASGTDTQYF
TRBV21-1	.	TRBJ2-2	.	TGTGCCAGCAGCCTCACGTTTCTGGGGACAGGGAAAGACACCGGGGAGCTGTTTTTT	CASSLTFLGTGKDTGELFF
TRBV5-1	.	TRBJ2-4	TRBD1	TGCGCCAGCAGCAGAAACCAGGGGGCAGAAAACATTCAGTACTTC	CASSRNQGAENIQYF
TRBV6-1	once	TRBJ2-7	.	TGTGCCAGCAGTCCGTATCGGGGGGCCTCCTACGAGCAGTACTTC	CASSPYRGASYEQYF
TRBV12-3/TRBV12-4	few	TRBJ2-7	.	TGTGCCAGCAGTTTACTCTCTCCGAGCGAGCAGTACTTC	CASSLLSPSEQYF
TRBV5-6	few	TRBJ2-5	.	TGTGCCAGCAGCTTGGTGGCAGCTCAAGAGACCCAGTACTTC	CASSLVAAQETQYF
TRBV20-1	few	TRBJ2-1	TRBD2	TGCAGTGCTCGAAGGGCGGGAGGGCCGTTGGACCGGCAGTTCTTC	CSARRAGGPLDRQFF
TRBV20-1	.	TRBJ2-5	.	TGCAGTGCTAGAGATGAGCGGAGGATTAAAGAGACCCAGTACTTC	CSARDERRIKETQYF
TRBV20-1	few	TRBJ1-3	.	TGCAGTGCTAGAGCTGGTGGAAACACCATATATTTT	CSARAGGNTIYF
TRBV7-2	.	TRBJ1-1	.	TGTGCCAGCAGCTTATCTACAGGGACTATGAACACTGAAGCTTTCTTT	CASSLSTGTMNTEAFF
TRBV4-1	.	TRBJ2-3	.	TGCGCCAGCAGCCGCGCTAGCTCGCAGTATTTT	CASSRASSQYF
TRBV2	.	TRBJ1-3	.	TGTGCCAGCAGTGAATTGTACGGAAACACCATATATTTT	CASSELYGNTIYF
TRBV6-5	.	TRBJ1-5	.	TGTGCCAGCAGTTACCAGGGTGATCAGCCCCAGCATTTT	CASSYQGDQPQHF
TRBV5-6	.	TRBJ2-5	.	TGTGCCAGCAGCTTGTGGGGGGCTGAAGAGACCCAGTACTTC	CASSLWGAEETQYF
TRBV7-2	.	TRBJ2-3	.	TGTGCCAGCAGCGGCCGTACTAGAAGAGGTGCAGATACGCAGTATTTT	CASSGRTRRGADTQYF
TRBV5-1	.	TRBJ1-2	.	TGCGCCAGCAGCGGGACCCCGGGGAATGGCTACACCTTC	CASSGTPGNGYTF
TRBV12-3/TRBV12-4	.	TRBJ1-2	.	TGTGCCAGCAGTCTTAGTCCCTGGGGGGCCTATGGCTACACCTTC	CASSLSPWGAYGYTF
TRBV29-1	.	TRBJ2-3	.	TGCAGCGTGCCCACGACAGCCCATACGCAGTATTTT	CSVPTTAHTQYF
TRBV6-5	few	TRBJ1-2	.	TGTGCCAGCAGTTACTCGTCGGGGGGGCTTGTCTATGGCTACACCTTC	CASSYSSGGLVYGYTF
TRBV6-1	few	TRBJ2-2	.	TGTGCCAGCTCTAAGGGCTGGAACACCGGGGAGCTGTTTTTT	CASSKGWNTGELFF
TRBV10-1	few	TRBJ2-1	.	TGCGCCAGCAGTGACCTCGGGACGAAGTACAATGAGCAGTTCTTC	CASSDLGTKYNEQFF
TRBV6-6	few	TRBJ1-2	.	TGTGCCAGCACCCCTGGGGATCTCTATGGCTACACCTTC	CASTPGDLYGYTF
TRBV20-1	few	TRBJ2-3	.	TGCAGTGCCAAAGGGACGGCGAGGTCGGATACGCAGTATTTT	CSAKGTARSDTQYF
TRBV2	.	TRBJ1-2	.	TGTGCCAGCGGCCGACAGGTCTATGGCTACACCTTC	CASGRQVYGYTF
TRBV7-9	.	TRBJ1-1	.	TGTGCCACCACCTCGGGGAACACTGAAGCTTTCTTT	CATTSGNTEAFF
TRBV18	few	TRBJ2-6	.	TGTGCCAGCTCACCACCTACAGGCCCCTCCATTGGGGCCAACGTCCTGACTTTC	CASSPPTGPSIGANVLTF
TRBV7-2	few	TRBJ2-1	.	TGTGCCAGCAGCCCAAGACAGGTCTACAATGAGCAGTTCTTC	CASSPRQVYNEQFF
TRBV6-2/TRBV6-3	few	TRBJ2-3	.	TGTGCCAGCAGCCCTATTCTTAGGAGCGCTCGTTCTAGCACAGATACGCAGTATTTT	CASSPILRSARSSTDTQYF
TRBV15	few	TRBJ2-7	TRBD2	TGTGCCACCAGAGACAGCGGGAGAGGGGGCGAGCAGTACTTC	CATRDSGRGGEQYF
TRBV12-3/TRBV12-4	.	TRBJ2-5	TRBD2	TGTGCCAGCAGCCGTAGCGGGGGCCAACAAGAGACCCAGTACTTC	CASSRSGGQQETQYF
TRBV20-1	.	TRBJ2-1	.	TGCAGTGCTAGAGATCCTGCCTACAATGAGCAGTTCTTC	CSARDPAYNEQFF
TRBV3-1	few	TRBJ2-1	TRBD2	TGTGCCAGCAGCCAAGATCTGAGCGGGGTGAGCTCCTACAATGAGCAGTTCTTC	CASSQDLSGVSSYNEQFF
TRBV4-3	few	TRBJ2-7	TRBD2	TGCGCCAGCAGCCAAGACCTAGCGGATCCCTACGAGCAGTACTTC	CASSQDLADPYEQYF
TRBV5-1	few	TRBJ1-6	.	TGCGCCAGCAGCCTCCTTGCGGATTCACCCCTCCACTTT	CASSLLADSPLHF
TRBV4-3	.	TRBJ2-7	.	TGCGCCAGCAGCCAGGGGCGGGGCCAAGGGGGCGAGCAGTACTTC	CASSQGRGQGGEQYF
TRBV19	few	TRBJ2-7	.	TGTGCCAGTAGTATTTACCACTCCTACGAGCAGTACTTC	CASSIYHSYEQYF
TRBV20-1	few	TRBJ2-1	TRBD2	TGCAGTGCTCGAAAGACTAGCGGGAGGTGGTCCTACAATGAGCAGTTCTTC	CSARKTSGRWSYNEQFF
TRBV5-5	few	TRBJ2-2	.	TGTGCCAGCAGCTCCCGGCCAACGGGAGATGGAGGCGGGGAGCTGTTTTTT	CASSSRPTGDGGGELFF
TRBV9	few	TRBJ1-3	TRBD1	TGTGCCAGCAGCGTCGGGACAGCTGGAAACACCATATATTTT	CASSVGTAGNTIYF
TRBV7-2	.	TRBJ1-2	TRBD1	TGTGCCAGCAGCTATAGCGGGACAGTGAACTATGGCTACACCTTC	CASSYSGTVNYGYTF